This TCR beta chain originates from a study of T cell responses to AZD1222 COVID-19 vaccine. V gave up 5 bases and J gave up 4 bases, with 14 bases separating them. Germline-derived CDR1 and CDR2 are SGHTA and FQGNSA. The CDR3 loop spans 14 amino acids. This clone was observed a few times. Libraries were prepared by immunoSEQ multiplex PCR; TCRdb keeps only in-frame clonotypes and omits some of them. The table lists fewer than 200,000 clones, approximately 89% of them singletons, with over 1.5% in the top ten. The source is an adult who received the AZD1222 COVID-19 vaccine. The sample was peripheral blood, taken 28 days after the second AZD1222 dose. The chain joins TRBV7-2 to TRBJ1-1; no clear D gene. In DNA, the CDR3 is TGTGCCAGCAGCCTCCCCAGGCCTGGCACTGAAGCTTTCTTT. Residues: CASSLPRPGTEAFF.